This T cell receptor beta chain was observed in a study of T-cell reconstitution after alpha-beta-depleted transplantation in children. Notes on the study in general: Diversity and T-cell counts at one year after transplant derived mostly from new T cells. In patients about two months after transplant, alpha-beta T cells reportedly arose from several hundred expanded graft clones.

The sample holds many counts of this clonotype. The antigen is unknown. This CDR3 spans 15 amino acids. V was shortened by 3 bases and J by 7 bases, with 16 bases between the two germline ends. Germline CDR1 and CDR2: SGHRS and YFSETQ. During its preparation, the TCRbeta library received unique molecular identifiers. TCRdb independently ran MiXCR on the PCR reads; one entry per CDR3 protein. In the table there are about 980,000 distinct CDR3 sequences, roughly 29% of which are singletons. This sample comprised PBMCs, mostly from graft donor cells, obtained 360 days after TCRalphabeta/CD19-depleted stem cell transplant. This TCR came from a boy under two years old who had a stem cell transplant for SCID, so the T cells may come from the graft donor. The chain recombines TRBV5-1 with TRBJ1-4; maybe TRBD1 (6 bases). The CDR3 sequence is CASSWKYRVGEKLFF. DNA for the CDR3: TGCGCCAGCAGCTGGAAATACAGGGTTGGTGAAAAACTGTTTTTT.